The sequence of this T cell receptor beta chain was determined in a study of early T cells in non-severe SARS-CoV-2 infection. About the research overall: Sequencing targeted bulk RNA from unsorted whole blood, leaving chains unpaired.

Unique molecular identifier tags were affixed to discrete cDNA molecules. TCRdb used MiXCR to reprocess the 5' RACE reads, holding one entry per CDR3 protein. This table holds roughly 80,000 distinct CDR3 sequences, 11% found once. In this sample, this clonotype turned up a few times. Its antigen is not identified. The CDR3 consists of 13 residues. Germline V CDR1 and CDR2: SGHNT, YYREEE (reference sequence). Trimming removed 4 bases at V and 2 bases at J, with 7 bases between. General study findings and limits: Matching with VDJdb favored anti-spike CD8 responses (missing private and CD4 specificities).

This TCR derives from an adult who was a healthcare worker with PCR-confirmed SARS-CoV-2 infection or an uninfected control (not recorded which). The sequenced sample was whole blood, obtained at baseline. V usage is TRBV5-4 and J usage is TRBJ2-1; D may be TRBD1 or TRBD2 (5 bases each). CDR3 protein: CASSRDPYNEQFF. For the CDR3, the DNA is TGTGCCAGCAGCCGGGACCCCTACAATGAGCAGTTCTTC.